This T cell receptor beta chain was recorded in a study of blood T cells in healthy people across ages (dated by TCRdb to about 2015). In terms of the full investigation: In model experiments, roughly one uniquely barcoded TCR beta cDNA molecule per two T cells was captured by template switching. The study measured age-related changes in TCR beta repertoire diversity using deep sequencing normalized with unique cDNA molecular identifiers. The donors were divided into four age groups: young (average around 16 years), middle-aged (about 40), aged (around 67) and long-lived (about 80). To avoid experimental bias, donors of different ages were distributed randomly across sequencing lanes. For two donors (one aged 18 to 30 and one aged 80 or older), the study analyzed two additional independent replicas of 1 million unique cDNA reads from the same blood draw.

The donors were under 40 Caucasian individuals from Russia, aged 6 to 90 years, who were systemically healthy. Around 10 milliliters of peripheral blood were collected from each donor into EDTA-treated Vacutainer tubes. PBMCs were isolated by Ficoll-Paque density-gradient centrifugation, with at least 6.5 million obtained per sample. Trizol reagent was used to extract total RNA from PBMCs, with at least 5 micrograms per sample. The percentages of naive CD45RAhigh/CD27high T cells were determined by flow cytometry on a PBMC aliquot from every donor. The germline V gene specifies KGHDR as CDR1 and SFDVKD as CDR2. Its CDR3 holds 13 amino acids, cysteine through phenylalanine. The read is trimmed to its CDR3 DNA, 39 bases read in frame from base 1. With regard to this clonotype: Its antigen has not been determined. One end of the junction is discordant with germline, which a read error may explain.

What the study reported, not specific to this receptor: The CMV infection status of donors was not known, potentially confounding age-related changes in expanded clonotypes. Estimates of total diversity based on one million sequenced T cells were regarded as lower bounds and as underestimates. As age increased, observed TCR beta diversity per million T cells dropped in a roughly linear way, and a significant reduction was already evident by age roughly 36. Compared with the aged group, the long-lived group had more naive CD4+ T cells, fewer expanded clones and increased TCR diversity, a pattern suggesting age selection. Observed TCR beta diversity correlated strongly with the percentage of naive T cells measured by flow cytometry. Because profiling used bulk unsorted PBMCs, naive and antigen-experienced compartments could not be compared conclusively.

Libraries were built with 5' RACE. These reads were obtained on an Illumina HiSeq 2500. The second PCR ran for roughly 7 to 11 cycles and used a J-beta primer mix along with a sample-barcoded 5' primer. Each TCR beta cDNA molecule received a unique molecular identifier from a template-switch 5' adaptor carrying 12 random nucleotides. At least 2.5 million CDR3-containing paired-end reads were obtained from each sample. The Mint cDNA synthesis kit, primed by a TRBC-specific oligonucleotide, was used to synthesize first-strand cDNA from all RNA. Following uracil-DNA glycosylase treatment, all cDNA underwent a first 18-cycle PCR with the universal primers M1SS and BC2_uni_R. Regarding the original processing steps: For normalization, 1 million high-quality reads, each with a distinct molecular identifier, were randomly selected from each sample. Reads with shared molecular identifiers were discarded instead of being binned into consensus sequences. MiTCR, set to a Q25 quality threshold and the strictest error-elimination algorithm, was used for CDR3 identification, clonotype clustering and error correction. A nonparametric unseen species model with Euler transformation was used to estimate a lower bound on total TCR beta diversity. TCRdb cleaned the public reads at Q25 with fastp, built clones with MiXCR and kept in-frame beta chains. CDR3 protein duplicates are merged, each entry listing the most common genes and DNA. For this entry, the V and J calls and clone size follow TCRdb and not the study's own pipeline. The sample has 850,000 to 1,000,000 distinct CDR3 sequences on record, about 53% of them singletons. The ten top clones hold 20% to 25% of the sample.

The TCR comes from a woman aged 60-75 years in good health. Source material: blood. The V and J segments used are TRBV24-1 and TRBJ2-7; too little of a D gene remains to name it. The DNA reads as follows: TGTGCCACCATAGGGTTGGCCTCCCACGAGCAGTACTTC. The translation is CATIGLASHEQYF.